This T cell receptor (beta chain) was profiled in a study of CD8+ T cells in alopecia areata. Regarding the study as a whole: Throughout tofacitinib, many expanded lesional clones continued to persist in scalp and blood. Higher clonality and more expanded CD8+ clones appeared in lesional than normal scalp.

As to treatment: oral pan-JAK inhibitor, 5-10 mg twice daily. Specimens obtained from alopecia areata patients comprised lesional scalp punch biopsies and peripheral blood. Cell sorting on a FACSAria was used to separate CD4+ and CD8+ T cells from the PBMCs. Trimming took 1 base from V and 0 from J, leaving 4 bases between them. CDR1 and CDR2 (germline): SGHDT, YYEEEE. This CDR3 region has 13 residues. Following RNA extraction, reverse transcription yielded cDNA that acted as the sequencing template. Libraries were prepared by immunoSEQ multiplex PCR; TCRdb keeps only in-frame clonotypes and omits some of them. Of 93,000 or so clones listed, 85% to 90% were seen once; the top ten hold 11%. This clone was counted once. Its antigen is not identified.

The clonotype was recovered from a human donor with alopecia areata. Sequenced material: CD8+ T cells sorted from blood, taken between weeks 30 and 35, from a patient treated with tofacitinib. V gene TRBV5-6 combines with J gene TRBJ1-1; D unresolved. CDR3 bases: TGTGCCAGCAGCTTGAACATGAACACTGAAGCTTTCTTT. Translated, it gives CASSLNMNTEAFF.